One and the same sample provided the 2 T cell receptor beta chains below, sequenced in a study of metastatic and nonmetastatic thyroid tumors. None of the patients had undergone any treatment ahead of thyroid surgery. TCRdb ran MiXCR on the PCR reads. The data contain around 34,000 clones, about 31% of them singletons. Material for sequencing was blood. Receptors were obtained from a female donor with papillary thyroid cancer or a benign thyroid nodule (not recorded which). Some clones in this sample may be carry-over from other donors' samples.

This chain links TRBV5-1 with TRBJ2-3; D perhaps matches TRBD2 (6 bases). CDR3 length: 15 amino acids. V was clipped by 4 bases and J by 5 bases, with 17 bases between them. Germline V gene data show CDR1 as SGHRS and CDR2 as YFSETQ. CDR3 nucleotides: TGCGCCAGCAGCCCGGGGGTAATAGCCGGAGATACGCAGTATTTT. Translation: CASSPGVIAGDTQYF.

The V gene is TRBV19, the J gene TRBJ1-2; 9 bases agree with TRBD1. The CDR3 consists of 17 residues. V trimming: 5 bases; J trimming: 4 bases; junction bases outside the gene matches: 14. Germline CDR1 reads LNHDA; CDR2 reads SQIVND (reference sequence). CDR3 sequence: CASSLGQGIRSSYGYTF. As DNA, the CDR3 is TGTGCCAGTAGTTTGGGACAGGGAATAAGATCATCCTATGGCTACACCTTC.